Following are 21 T cell receptor beta chains from one sample sequenced in a study of prognosis after radiotherapy for stage I lung cancer. Two-round multiplex PCR, the amplification method, yielded TCR beta CDR3 from genomic DNA. It was primers specific to each TRBV and TRBJ gene that first-round PCR used. TCRdb redid the calling of the multiplex PCR reads with MiXCR, one entry per CDR3 protein. The sample consists of about 18,000 distinct CDR3 sequences, around 50% of them appearing once. The source material was PBMCs, sampled before or after stereotactic body radiation therapy (not recorded which). The receptors stem from a donor over 45 with non-small cell lung cancer.

This chain uses TRBV20-1 with TRBJ2-2; TRBD1 matches 8 bases. This CDR3 is built from 17 residues. CDR1 is DFQATT, CDR2 SNEGSKA, per germline (reference sequence). J lost 1 base, V lost 5 bases, and 12 bases had no gene match. The CDR3 here is CSARSTIGTGNTGELFF. The DNA for the CDR3 is TGCAGTGCTCGATCCACAATAGGGACAGGGAACACCGGGGAGCTGTTTTTT.

With respect to this clonotype: A much larger clone lies one base from this, so it may be a read error. This chain connects TRBV19 to TRBJ2-7; D call uncertain. Looked up from germline, CDR1 is LNHDA and CDR2 is SQIVND (reference sequence). The CDR3 runs 15 residues. The V gene lost 3 bases and the J gene lost 3 bases, with 15 bases spanning the gap. The CDR3 reads CASSISVSAVYEQYF. The CDR3 nucleotides are TGTGCCAGTAGTATTTCTGTGAGTGCCGTCTACGAGCAGTACTTC.

The chain carries TRBV7-9 and TRBJ2-2, with TRBD2 identical over 12 bases. This CDR3 region has 16 residues. Germline V CDR1 and CDR2: SEHNR, FQNEAQ (reference sequence). Trimming removed 8 bases from V and 4 bases from J; junction bases left unmatched: 8. The CDR3, as DNA: TGTGCCAGCCCCCCTCCGGGACTAGCGGGCACCGGGGAGCTGTTTTTT. The encoded protein is CASPPPGLAGTGELFF.

This clonotype has ten or more counts. The CDR3 DNA is TGTGCCAGCAGTGACAACCCTAATCAGCCCCAGCATTTT. This encodes CASSDNPNQPQHF. This sequence joins TRBV6-4 and TRBJ1-5; D is undetermined. This CDR3 spans 13 amino acids. Germline V gene data show CDR1 as MRHNA and CDR2 as SNTAGT. Trimming removed 2 bases at V and 4 bases at J, with 6 bases between.

V is TRBV20-1 and J is TRBJ2-5, with a weak D call TRBD2 (5 bases). The better agreement between TRBJ2-1 and the DNA end casts doubt on the J call. The CDR3 covers 16 residues. Germline assignment: CDR1 DFQATT and CDR2 SNEGSKA (reference sequence). The DNA for the CDR3 is TGCAGTGCTAGAGATCTTTTACCTAGAGGGAACAATGAGCAGTTCTTC. This translates into CSARDLLPRGNNEQFF.

This clonotype is deemed medium-sized. This chain uses TRBV6-4 with TRBJ2-3; 8 bases fit TRBD2. CDR1 MRHNA and CDR2 SNTAGT come from the germline V gene. The CDR3 totals 14 residues. V shed 3 bases and J 1 base; nucleotides not matched to a gene: 0. CDR3 protein: CASSETSGTDTQYF. In nucleotides, the CDR3 is TGTGCCAGCAGTGAGACTAGCGGCACAGATACGCAGTATTTT.

This clonotype is deemed medium-sized. The chain joins TRBV5-1 to TRBJ2-3; TRBD1 or TRBD2 may be the D gene (6 bases each). The CDR3 has 14 residues. Germline V gene sequence: CDR1 SGHRS, CDR2 YFSETQ. V lost 0 bases and J 6 bases, leaving 11 bases between the germline ends. The CDR3 here is CASSLEGGPDTQYF. The DNA for the CDR3 is TGCGCCAGCAGCTTGGAGGGGGGCCCCGATACGCAGTATTTT.

A remark on this clonotype: A read error likely explains this, since a far larger clone differs by one base. The chain combines TRBV10-3 with TRBJ2-7, with D perhaps assigned TRBD1 or TRBD2 (5 bases each). CDR3 length: 13 amino acids. Germline CDR1 reads ENHRY; CDR2 reads SYGVKD. V gave up 7 bases and J gave up 6 bases, with 16 bases separating them. The CDR3 region has the DNA TGTGCCATCACCCTCCAGGGTGGGGGCGAGCAGTACTTC. Translating it yields CAITLQGGGEQYF.

This clonotype was counted ten times or more. This CDR3 is CASSVRMNTEAFF. CDR3 sequence (DNA): TGTGCCAGCAGCGTAAGGATGAACACTGAAGCTTTCTTT. This chain joins TRBV2 and TRBJ1-1; D remains ambiguous. V lost 6 bases and J 0 bases, leaving 8 bases between the germline ends. Germline-derived CDR1 and CDR2 are SNHLY and FYNNEI. There are 13 residues in the CDR3.

This clonotype ranks as medium-sized. The chain has TRBV2 and TRBJ2-1, with D uncertain. Between the trimmed V and J ends, which lost 1 base and 4 bases, there was a span of 5 bases. This CDR3 spans 13 amino acids. The germline V gene has CDR1 SNHLY and CDR2 FYNNEI. In DNA, the CDR3 is TGTGCCAGCAGTGAAGACATGTACAATGAGCAGTTCTTC. This gives the protein CASSEDMYNEQFF.

This clonotype was observed a handful of times. A much larger clone lies one base from this, so it may be a read error. This chain links TRBV10-3 with TRBJ2-1; 9 bases match TRBD2. V was pared by 3 bases and J by 10 bases, with 10 bases of the junction left unmatched. There are 15 residues in the CDR3. Germline CDR1 is ENHRY and CDR2 is SYGVKD. The CDR3 protein is CAISDSLAGNGEQFF. The DNA of the CDR3 is TGTGCCATCAGTGATTCCCTAGCGGGAAACGGGGAGCAGTTCTTC.

This chain uses TRBV28 with TRBJ2-2; 7 positions match TRBD2. Trimming took 10 bases from V and 0 from J; bases not matched to a gene: 11. The CDR3 extends over 16 amino acids. The germline CDR1 and CDR2 sequences are MDHEN and SYDVKM. CDR3 DNA: TGTGCCATCAGCCTCAGCGGGATGGCGAACACCGGGGAGCTGTTTTTT. Translated, it gives CAISLSGMANTGELFF.

In this sample, this clonotype turned up a few times. The gene calls are TRBV9 and TRBJ1-2; weak D call: TRBD1 (6 bases). V lost 3 bases and J lost 7, with 10 bases in between. The CDR3 runs to 12 residues. CDR1 is SGDLS and CDR2 is YYNGEE in the germline V gene. The CDR3 DNA is TGTGCCAGCAGCGAGGGGGGGGTTGGCTACACCTTC. Its translation: CASSEGGVGYTF.

This clonotype was observed at least ten times. The chain has TRBV6-2 or TRBV6-3 and TRBJ2-1, with TRBD2 matching over 9 bases. The germline V gene has CDR1 MNHEY and CDR2 SVGEGT. The CDR3 length is 17 residues. With V trimmed by 0 bases and J by 5 bases, 8 bases remained unmatched. The CDR3 spells CASSYSRGPSGNNEQFF. In DNA form, the CDR3 reads TGTGCCAGCAGTTACTCGAGGGGCCCTAGCGGGAACAATGAGCAGTTCTTC.

This clonotype is categorized as medium-sized (0.01 to 0.1%). The chain links TRBV30 to TRBJ2-7; a possible D gene is TRBD2 (5 bases). CDR3 length: 13 amino acids. CDR1 is GTSNPN, CDR2 SVGIG, per germline (reference sequence). The V and J ends lost 2 bases and 2 bases respectively, with 10 bases between them. The CDR3 here is CAWSPTGTYEQYF. The CDR3 DNA is TGTGCCTGGAGTCCGACCGGGACCTACGAGCAGTACTTC.

The chain is built from TRBV28 and TRBJ1-6, with D possibly TRBD1 on 5 matching bases. Germline assignment: CDR1 MDHEN and CDR2 SYDVKM. CDR3 length: 14 amino acids. The ends were cut back, 4 bases at V and 7 bases at J, with 11 bases in the middle. For the CDR3, the DNA is TGTGCCAGCAGTTCGGGCTGGGGGAATTCACCCCTCCACTTT. It codes for CASSSGWGNSPLHF.

This clonotype was recorded at least ten times. The chain uses TRBV20-1 and TRBJ2-5, with TRBD1 matching 7 bases. Germline lookup yields CDR1 DFQATT and CDR2 SNEGSKA (reference sequence). The CDR3 sequence is 16 residues long. The J segment lost 4 bases and the V segment lost 2 bases, leaving 13 bases of the junction unmatched. CDR3 nucleotide sequence: TGCAGTGCTAGACCAGGCGGTACAGGGGTACGAGAGACCCAGTACTTC. It specifies CSARPGGTGVRETQYF.

As to this clonotype: This likely stems from a read error, as it lies one base from a far larger clone. This chain links TRBV2 with TRBJ2-7; the match to TRBD1 covers 7 bases. The CDR3 runs 14 residues. Germline V gene lookup returns CDR1 SNHLY and CDR2 FYNNEI. Trimming cost V 6 bases and J 0 bases; bases outside gene matches: 5. CDR3 sequence reads: CASSPTGCSYEQYF. CDR3 DNA: TGTGCCAGCAGCCCGACAGGGTGCTCCTACGAGCAGTACTTC.

This clonotype was picked up many times. The rearrangement links TRBV9 to TRBJ2-7; D assignment may be TRBD1 or TRBD2 (5 bases each). The CDR3 length is 13 residues. V was shortened by 10 bases and J by 6 bases, with 20 bases between the two germline ends. Germline V gene sequence: CDR1 SGDLS, CDR2 YYNGEE. CDR3 sequence reads: CAGHRDLGLEQYF. The DNA of the CDR3 is TGTGCCGGACACCGGGACCTCGGCCTCGAGCAGTACTTC.

In regard to this clonotype: At one end the junction does not follow the germline gene, possibly because of a read error. The genes are TRBV6-2 or TRBV6-3 and TRBJ1-6; no firm D call. The CDR3 runs to 15 residues. Germline CDR1 MNHEY, CDR2 SVGEGT. CDR3 bases: TGTGCGAGCATGTACGAGAGCTCCTATAATTCACCCCTCCACTTT. It is translated as CASMYESSYNSPLHF.

The chain has TRBV6-9 and TRBJ2-7; a weak D match, TRBD1 (6 bases). V was pared by 3 bases and J by 0 bases, with 18 bases between. Germline V gives CDR1 MNHGY, CDR2 SVAAGI. The CDR3 consists of 17 residues. CDR3 sequence reads: CASSYVQGIGGSYEQYF. The DNA for the CDR3 is TGTGCCAGCAGTTACGTACAGGGAATAGGGGGCTCCTACGAGCAGTACTTC.